This T cell receptor (beta chain) was sequenced in a study of T cell responses to AZD1222 COVID-19 vaccine (TCRdb year 2021). About the full investigation: Because spike-specific TCR depth and breadth did not differ between the two schedules, AZD1222 recipients who got a second dose at roughly 4 weeks were pooled with those who got a second dose at roughly 12 weeks. TCR sequencing covered fewer than 250 trial participants: 200 to 220 given two doses of AZD1222 and approximately 26 given two doses of MenACWY control vaccine. Enrollment into the trials was organized by age into subgroups of 18-55, 56-69 and 70-plus years, and those subgroups contained roughly 150, 30 and 60 TCR-sequenced participants, respectively.

Study-level results and caveats: A significant rise in spike-specific TCR breadth and depth was observed after two AZD1222 doses relative to day 0 and relative to MenACWY recipients. Most participants were white British and females outnumbered males, and the authors suggested that clonal diversity may have been underestimated. Conclusions about previously exposed vaccinees are limited, since just 6 or 7 AZD1222 recipients were seropositive for SARS-CoV-2 at baseline. Reportedly, close to half of the unique spike-specific TCRs recognized epitopes lying outside the regions that are mutated in the B.1.351 and B.1.1.7 variants. Because no samples from the day 14 peak response were available, repertoires could be characterized only after the peak T cell response. The whole spike protein was spanned by vaccine-associated CD4 TCRs, and dominant responses were seen in regions 160-218 and 743-854. In the small 56-69-year group, the increase in depth fell short of significance, most likely because of low power.

Reading the label with the study, this specimen's time point is: baseline before first vaccination. Vaccinee samples came from UK trials COV001 and COV002, including a single-blind randomized controlled phase 2/3 trial of AZD1222 (ChAdOx1 nCoV-19) in healthy adults. For TCRbeta chain sequencing, PBMC samples were collected from trial participants at day 0 and at day 28 after the second dose. The CDR3 regions of human TCRbeta chains were analyzed by immunosequencing. From the authors' description of their analysis: TCRs in the repertoires were compared against a reference library of SARS-CoV-2-specific TCRs that had been generated with the MIRA antigen-specificity platform. Breadth meant the fraction of unique TCRs that were SARS-CoV-2-associated, whereas depth meant the fraction of total T cells that were SARS-CoV-2-associated. Each spike-specific TCR was assigned to its reactive spike region and to a CD4 or CD8 class using the MIRA data. Log10-transformed breadth and depth values were compared by one-way ANOVA with Sidak's multiple comparisons tests. Not all clones reach the TCRdb copy of this immuneACCESS table, which keeps in-frame sequences only. Checked studies attribute under half of the gap to unresolved V genes and leave the rest unexplained. V and J calls plus clone size are reproduced from that table; the DNA served to infer D and trimming. This sample is represented by around 140,000 clones; more than 85% of them were singletons. The ten most abundant clones make up about 3.7% of the sample.

The junction carries 12 bases between V and J, which are trimmed by 0 bases and 10 bases respectively. From cysteine to phenylalanine, the CDR3 is 13 amino acids long. Kept here is only the CDR3 DNA, which spans 39 bases and is read in frame from base 1. The germline V gene gives CDR1 as SGHNT and CDR2 as YENEEA. Remarks on this clone: No cognate antigen has been identified for it. Base qualities are missing; no much larger clone stands one base away.

This clonotype was sampled from an adult in good health. Sequencing was performed on peripheral blood, taken on day 0 of AZD1222 vaccination. The sequence is built from TRBV11-3 and TRBJ1-1; no D gene can be assigned with confidence. The DNA sequence is as follows: TGTGCCAGCAGCTTAGAGGGGTCGAGGAGAGCTTTCTTT. Its protein is CASSLEGSRRAFF.